This T cell receptor beta chain was found in a study of shared clonotypes between healthy human individuals. Overall study results and limits: Between four donors, naive CD4 clonotypes were shared at a level of about 5%. Larger estimated richness was generally recorded for naive subsets relative to memory subsets.

Deletions cut 3 bases from V and 1 base from J, with 3 bases between. Germline CDR1 reads SNHLY; CDR2 reads FYNNEI. The CDR3 runs to 13 residues. Assay used: immunoSEQ multiplex PCR; TCRdb lists only in-frame clones, some missing. The sample has 2 million to 3 million clones, around nine tenths seen once. Comments on this clone: Its antigen is not known. Other DNA sequences from this sample encode an identical CDR3 as well.

The receptor comes from a man between 18 and 35 years old in good health. V gene TRBV2 combines with J gene TRBJ2-2; the D is unclear. The material sequenced was naive CD4+ T cells sorted from blood. Subset denoted: CD45RA+ positively selected. CDR3 in DNA: TGTGCCAGCAGTGACCAGAACACCGGGGAGCTGTTTTTT. Its translation: CASSDQNTGELFF.